What follows is one T cell receptor beta chain and its context. CDR1 is MDHEN, CDR2 SYDVKM, per germline. The CDR3 is 16 amino acids. V trimming: 3 bases; J trimming: 3 bases; junction bases outside the gene matches: 7. The source of the sample is a study of technical replicates of blood from four donors. The assay was immunoSEQ multiplex PCR, and TCRdb's table has in-frame clones only and misses some. The sample contains approximately 80,000 clones, around 89% of which appear only once. This sequence joins TRBV28 and TRBJ2-2; 7 bases line up with TRBD2. The receptor's source is a human donor in good health. The sample comprised T cells isolated from PBMCs. CDR3 DNA: TGTGCCAGCAGTTTGGGGCGGGAGCTTCACACCGGGGAGCTGTTTTTT. Translating it yields CASSLGRELHTGELFF. The full variable domain, its missing parts supplied by reference TRBV28 and TRBJ2-2, is DVKVTQSSRYLVKRTGEKVFLECVQDMDHENMFWYRQDPGLGLRLIYFSYDVKMKEKGDIPEGYSVSREKKERFSLILESASTNQTSMYLCASSLGRELHTGELFFGEGSRLTVL.